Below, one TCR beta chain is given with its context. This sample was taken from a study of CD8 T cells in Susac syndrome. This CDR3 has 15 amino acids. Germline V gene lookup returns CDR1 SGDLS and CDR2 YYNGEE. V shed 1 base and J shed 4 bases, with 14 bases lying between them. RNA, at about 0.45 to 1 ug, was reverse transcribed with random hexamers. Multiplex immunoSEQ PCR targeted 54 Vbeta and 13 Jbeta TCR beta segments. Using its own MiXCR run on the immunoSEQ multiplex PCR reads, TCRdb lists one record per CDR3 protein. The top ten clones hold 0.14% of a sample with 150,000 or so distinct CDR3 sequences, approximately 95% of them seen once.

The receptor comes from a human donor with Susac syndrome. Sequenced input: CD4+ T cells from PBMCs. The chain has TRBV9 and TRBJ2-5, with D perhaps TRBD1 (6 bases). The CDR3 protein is CASSVLQGRGETQYF. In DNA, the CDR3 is TGTGCCAGCAGCGTACTCCAGGGGAGAGGAGAGACCCAGTACTTC.